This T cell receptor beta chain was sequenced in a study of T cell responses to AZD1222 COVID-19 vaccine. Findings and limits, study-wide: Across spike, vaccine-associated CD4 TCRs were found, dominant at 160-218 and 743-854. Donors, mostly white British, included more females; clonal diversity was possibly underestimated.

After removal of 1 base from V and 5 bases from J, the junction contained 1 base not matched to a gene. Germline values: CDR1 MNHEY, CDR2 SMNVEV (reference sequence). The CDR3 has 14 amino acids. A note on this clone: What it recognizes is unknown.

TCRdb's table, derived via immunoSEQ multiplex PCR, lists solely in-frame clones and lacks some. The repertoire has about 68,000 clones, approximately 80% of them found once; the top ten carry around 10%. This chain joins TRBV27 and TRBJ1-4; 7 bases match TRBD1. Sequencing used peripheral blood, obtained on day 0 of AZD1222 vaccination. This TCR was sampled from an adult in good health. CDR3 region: CASSLYRGNEKLFF. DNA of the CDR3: TGTGCCAGCAGTTTATACAGGGGAAATGAAAAACTGTTTTTT.